Below, 15 T cell receptor beta chains from the same sample are listed, as sequenced in a study of PD-L1 blockade in urothelial cancer. Time point given: pretreatment peripheral blood. TCRdb's copy holds only in-frame clones and misses some; the assay was immunoSEQ multiplex PCR. The data show about 39,000 clones, with approximately 90% seen just once and over 9% held by the top ten. The sample here was PBMCs, taken around atezolizumab (anti-PD-L1) treatment. Receptors originate from a woman aged 60-75 years with urothelial cancer.

The V call is TRBV5-1, the J call TRBJ1-3; TRBD1 might be the D (6 bases). The ends were cut back, 5 bases at V and 0 bases at J, with 12 bases in the middle. The CDR3 loop spans 15 amino acids. CDR1 is SGHRS and CDR2 is YFSETQ in the germline V gene. CDR3 sequence reads: CASSQTGYSGNTIYF. CDR3 in DNA: TGCGCCAGCAGTCAGACAGGTTACTCTGGAAACACCATATATTTT. The full variable domain, rest sourced from reference TRBV5-1 and TRBJ1-3, is KAGVTQTPRYLIKTRGQQVTLSCSPISGHRSVSWYQQTPGQGLQFLFEYFSETQRNKGNFPGRFSGRQFSNSRSEMNVSTLELGDSALYLCASSQTGYSGNTIYFGEGSWLTVV.

The chain employs TRBV4-2 and TRBJ2-3; TRBD1 aligns across 11 bases. The CDR3 is 17 residues long. Per the germline V gene, CDR1 is LGHNA and CDR2 is YNFKEQ. V lost 3 bases, J lost 2 bases, and 7 bases stayed unmatched. DNA for the CDR3: TGTGCCAGCAGCCACAAACCGGACAGGGGGCACACAGATACGCAGTATTTT. It translates to CASSHKPDRGHTDTQYF.

This chain uses TRBV18 with TRBJ2-5, with 13 bases lining up with TRBD2. V shed 1 base and J 2 bases; nucleotides not matched to a gene: 19. CDR3 length: 22 amino acids. Germline CDR1 KGHSH, CDR2 LQKENI. In nucleotides, the CDR3 is TGTGCCAGCTCACCACTTGGCTCTAACCCCGGGACTAGCGGGAAGGTACAAGAGACCCAGTACTTC. Translation: CASSPLGSNPGTSGKVQETQYF.

The chain couples TRBV15 to TRBJ2-3, with D uncertain. The V end lost 1 base, the J end lost 2 bases, and 10 bases lay between the germline ends. This CDR3 has 15 residues. Looked up from germline, CDR1 is LNHNV and CDR2 is YYDKDF (reference sequence). The CDR3, as DNA: TGTGCCACCAGCAGAGTAGGAGCCCCCACAGATACGCAGTATTTT. Its protein is CATSRVGAPTDTQYF.

The rearrangement joins TRBV7-8 to TRBJ2-7; weak D call: TRBD2 (5 bases). This CDR3 has 13 amino acids. V gave up 1 base and J gave up 8 bases, with 12 bases separating them. Germline CDR1 SGHVS, CDR2 FQNEAQ. CDR3 nucleotides: TGTGCCAGCAGCTTAGTCGTAGGGAGCCAGCAGTACTTC. It codes for CASSLVVGSQQYF.

CDR3 sequence reads: CASSSSGGMNTEAFF. The CDR3 coding sequence is TGTGCCAGCAGCTCTTCAGGGGGGATGAACACTGAAGCTTTCTTT. The J gene is TRBJ1-1, the V gene TRBV11-1; TRBD1 aligns across 7 bases. This CDR3 has 15 amino acids. The J segment lost 0 bases and the V segment lost 4 bases, leaving 5 bases of the junction unmatched. The V gene's germline CDR1 is SGHAT and CDR2 FQDESV (reference sequence).

This clone was observed a single time. The chain couples TRBV7-9 to TRBJ1-3; the D gene is possibly TRBD1 (5 bases). There are 17 residues in the CDR3. The germline CDR1 and CDR2 sequences are SEHNR and FQNEAQ (reference sequence). V lost 4 bases and J 0 bases, leaving 16 bases between the germline ends. CDR3 residues: CASSSRTRVSSGNTIYF. CDR3 DNA sequence: TGTGCCAGCAGCTCCCGGACACGGGTGAGCTCTGGAAACACCATATATTTT.

The chain recombines TRBV11-2 with TRBJ2-7, with 9 bases matching TRBD1. The germline V gene has CDR1 SGHAT and CDR2 FQNNGV. This CDR3 is built from 16 residues. Trimming at V came to 1 base and at J to 2 bases, leaving 6 bases not matched to a gene. CDR3 nucleotides: TGTGCCAGCAGCTTAGTAGGGGGACAGGGACCCTACGAGCAGTACTTC. As protein: CASSLVGGQGPYEQYF.

V is TRBV15 and J is TRBJ2-1; the D gene is possibly TRBD2 (6 bases). The CDR3 totals 15 residues. V was shortened by 0 bases and J by 7 bases, with 13 bases between the two germline ends. The germline V gene has CDR1 LNHNV and CDR2 YYDKDF (reference sequence). The CDR3 loop is CATSRDSRGSNEQFF. CDR3 DNA sequence: TGTGCCACCAGCAGAGATTCGCGGGGTTCGAATGAGCAGTTCTTC.

The V gene is TRBV9, the J gene TRBJ2-5, with TRBD2 matching 16 bases. The CDR3 runs 16 residues. Per the germline V gene, CDR1 is SGDLS and CDR2 is YYNGEE. V lost 4 bases to trimming and J lost 5 bases; unmatched junction nucleotides: 5. CDR3 region: CASSPGLAGGGETQYF. CDR3 DNA: TGTGCCAGCAGCCCGGGACTAGCGGGAGGGGGGGAGACCCAGTACTTC. Drawing the rest from reference TRBV9 and TRBJ2-5, the complete variable domain is DSGVTQTPKHLITATGQRVTLRCSPRSGDLSVYWYQQSLDQGLQFLIQYYNGEERAKGNILERFSAQQFPDLHSELNLSSLELGDSALYFCASSPGLAGGGETQYFGPGTRLLVL.

The rearrangement uses TRBV7-2 and TRBJ1-5; TRBD1 matches at 7 bases. V was clipped by 0 bases and J by 4 bases; unmatched bases: 3. This CDR3 comprises 15 residues. CDR1 is SGHTA, CDR2 FQGNSA, per germline. CDR3 loop: CASSLAGQINQPQHF. The DNA for the CDR3 is TGTGCCAGCAGCTTAGCGGGACAGATAAATCAGCCCCAGCATTTT.

The chain's CDR3 is CASSSGQDRGSAGELFF. The CDR3 DNA is TGTGCCAGCAGCTCCGGTCAGGACAGGGGTTCAGCCGGGGAGCTGTTTTTT. This chain joins TRBV13 and TRBJ2-2; TRBD1 agrees at 9 bases. Looked up from germline, CDR1 is PRHDT and CDR2 is FYEKMQ (reference sequence). The CDR3 totals 17 residues. Trimming at V came to 4 bases and at J to 6 bases, leaving 12 bases not matched to a gene.

The J gene is TRBJ2-1, the V gene TRBV4-1; 7 positions agree with TRBD1. The CDR3 has 13 amino acids. Trimming took 5 bases from V and 11 from J; bases not matched to a gene: 9. Germline CDR1 reads MGHRA; CDR2 reads YSYEKL. CDR3 sequence (DNA): TGCGCCAGCAGCACCCGACAGGGCCTGAAGCAGTTCTTC. Its translation: CASSTRQGLKQFF.

This clone was detected only a few times. The V call is TRBV9, the J call TRBJ1-3; D is unresolved. Trimming took 3 bases from V and 2 from J, leaving 3 bases between them. Germline V lookup: CDR1 SGDLS, CDR2 YYNGEE. CDR3 size: 12 residues. CDR3 in amino acids: CASSDTGNTIYF. The DNA of the CDR3 is TGTGCCAGCAGCGATACTGGAAACACCATATATTTT.

This chain joins TRBV27 and TRBJ1-5; the D is unclear. Germline V gives CDR1 MNHEY, CDR2 SMNVEV (reference sequence). Trimming took 4 bases from V and 1 from J, leaving 14 bases between them. There are 16 residues in the CDR3. The CDR3 here is CASSSAKTMSNQPQHF. In DNA, the CDR3 is TGTGCCAGCAGTTCCGCGAAGACAATGAGCAATCAGCCCCAGCATTTT.